Listed below are T cell receptor beta chains from one sample, sequenced in a study of cytomegalovirus exposure and HLA in healthy donors. Clones were sequenced by immunoSEQ multiplex PCR, and TCRdb holds only the in-frame ones, with some missing. There are about 82,000 clones in the sample; 60% to 80% occur only once, and 3.3% lies in the top ten. Sequences were obtained from PBMCs. These receptors were obtained from a man aged 45 to 65 in good health and CMV-seronegative. The CDR3 runs from the conserved cysteine through the conserved F or W. D genes are given only for firm matches. Size values are once, few and many counts, or a class for expanded clones, and some rows have none.

J gene | clone size | D gene | V gene | CDR3 DNA | CDR3 protein
TRBJ1-3 | . | . | TRBV9 | TGTGCCAGCAGCGTAGATGGCGGCGGGGCCGGAAACACCATATATTTT | CASSVDGGGAGNTIYF
TRBJ1-1 | few | . | TRBV5-4 | TGTGCCAGCAGCTTGTGGACAGCCCCTGAAGCTTTCTTT | CASSLWTAPEAFF
TRBJ2-2 | . | TRBD2 | TRBV4-3 | TGCGCCAGCAGCCAAGATAGCGGGGCCGGGGAGCTGTTTTTT | CASSQDSGAGELFF
TRBJ2-5 | . | . | TRBV7-9 | TGTGCCAGCAGCTTCCTGTCGTACGGTGAAAAAGAGACCCAGTACTTC | CASSFLSYGEKETQYF
TRBJ2-7 | . | TRBD1 | TRBV18 | TGTGCCAGCACGGGACAGGGGCACGACGAGCAGTACTTC | CASTGQGHDEQYF
TRBJ2-5 | . | . | TRBV20-1 | TGCGGCTTCGATCGGGGAGAGACCCAGTACTTC | CGFDRGETQYF
TRBJ2-5 | . | . | TRBV30 | TGTGCCTGGAGTCCCCCGGGACTCTCGGAGACCCAGTACTTC | CAWSPPGLSETQYF
TRBJ2-1 | . | TRBD1 | TRBV14 | TGTGCCAGCAGCTTTTCGCGGGACAGGGTTTTCTTC | CASSFSRDRVFF
TRBJ1-1 | . | TRBD1 | TRBV19 | TGTGCCAGTAGTCGCCGGGACAGGCGTTACACTGAAGCTTTCTTT | CASSRRDRRYTEAFF
TRBJ2-7 | . | TRBD1 | TRBV6-1 | TGTGCCAGTGTTGGGACAGCAGACAACGAGCAGTACTTC | CASVGTADNEQYF
TRBJ2-3 | . | . | TRBV11-2 | TGTGCCAGCAGCGCCGACAGGCCAGATACGCAGTATTTT | CASSADRPDTQYF
TRBJ1-6 | few | TRBD1 | TRBV15 | TGTGCCACCAGCAGAGCTCCGGACAGGGGTATTTCACCCCTCCACTTT | CATSRAPDRGISPLHF
TRBJ2-5 | . | TRBD1 | TRBV11-2 | TGTGCCAGCAGCCGGGGGACAGGAGGAGAGACCCAGTACTTC | CASSRGTGGETQYF
TRBJ1-2 | once | TRBD1 | TRBV14 | TGTGCCAGCAGCCATCCGGGACAGATCTATGGCTACACCTTC | CASSHPGQIYGYTF
TRBJ2-2 | . | . | TRBV7-3 | TGTGCCAGCAGCTCAACGAACACCGGGGAGCTGTTTTTT | CASSSTNTGELFF
TRBJ1-1 | few | . | TRBV5-1 | TGCGCCAGCAGCAACGCGGGGGTGACTGAAGCTTTCTTT | CASSNAGVTEAFF
TRBJ1-5 | . | . | TRBV5-1 | TGCGCCAGCAGTCCCGGGACAACACAGAATCAGCCCCAGCATTTT | CASSPGTTQNQPQHF
TRBJ2-4 | . | TRBD2 | TRBV5-1 | TGCGCCAGCAGCCCCGATATCAGCGGGGGGATTCAGTACTTC | CASSPDISGGIQYF
TRBJ2-3 | . | TRBD2 | TRBV9 | TGTGCCAGCAGCGGCGGGGGAACTAGCACAGATACGCAGTATTTT | CASSGGGTSTDTQYF
TRBJ2-7 | . | TRBD1 | TRBV2 | TGTGCCAGCAGTGGTGGGACAGACTACTCCTACGAGCAGTACTTC | CASSGGTDYSYEQYF
TRBJ1-1 | few | TRBD1 | TRBV6-6 | TGTGCCAGCAGTTACTCGACAGGGGGTAAGAACACTGAAGCTTTCTTT | CASSYSTGGKNTEAFF
TRBJ2-7 | . | . | TRBV28 | TGTGCCAGCAGTTTTCTGAATCCCCCCGGGCAGTACTTC | CASSFLNPPGQYF
TRBJ2-5 | . | . | TRBV7-8 | TGTGCCAGCAGCGCAGGGGCCGGAGAGACCCAGTACTTC | CASSAGAGETQYF
TRBJ1-1 | . | TRBD1 | TRBV27 | TGTGCCAGCAGTTGGATAACAGGGGAAGGTGAAGCTTTCTTT | CASSWITGEGEAFF
TRBJ1-5 | . | TRBD1 | TRBV2 | TGTGCCAGCAGTCCGACGACAGGGTTCAATCAGCCCCAGCATTTT | CASSPTTGFNQPQHF
TRBJ2-3 | . | TRBD2 | TRBV7-2 | TGTGCCAGCAGCTTACGGCGGGGGGGGAGCACAGATACGCAGTATTTT | CASSLRRGGSTDTQYF
TRBJ1-5 | . | . | TRBV6-1 | TGTGCCAGCGACCGGTACAGGGGCAATCAGCCCCAGCATTTT | CASDRYRGNQPQHF
TRBJ1-6 | . | . | TRBV7-9 | TGTGCCAGCAGCTTAGCCTCGCGTGTTAATTCACCCCTCCACTTT | CASSLASRVNSPLHF
TRBJ2-7 | . | . | TRBV18 | TGTGCCAGCTCACCACCATCGGCAGGGACCTACGAGCAGTACTTC | CASSPPSAGTYEQYF
TRBJ1-4 | . | . | TRBV18 | TGTGCCAGCTCAGGGCAGGTGGCGGAAAAACTGTTTTTT | CASSGQVAEKLFF
TRBJ2-1 | few | . | TRBV6-6 | TGTGCCAGCAGTCGACCCTCGGGTAGTGAGCAGTTCTTC | CASSRPSGSEQFF
TRBJ1-1 | . | . | TRBV4-1 | TGCGCCAGCAGCCAATTGGAAGGGACTGGAAACACTGAAGCTTTCTTT | CASSQLEGTGNTEAFF
TRBJ2-3 | . | TRBD1 | TRBV28 | TGTGCCAGCAGTCGGACAGGGGGATTCGATACGCAGTATTTT | CASSRTGGFDTQYF
TRBJ1-6 | medium-sized | . | TRBV6-5 | TGTGCCAGCAGTTACTGGGGGGGACCCCTCCACTTT | CASSYWGGPLHF
TRBJ2-1 | . | TRBD1 | TRBV18 | TGTGCCAGCTCACAGGGACAGGGCAATGAGCAGTTCTTC | CASSQGQGNEQFF
TRBJ2-7 | once | TRBD2 | TRBV7-9 | TGTTCCAGCAGTCCCGGACCTAGCGGGAGCTCCTACGAGCAGTACTTC | CSSSPGPSGSSYEQYF
TRBJ2-2 | . | . | TRBV10-3 | TGTGCCATCCGGACAGATACTTCAGTTGCAAACACCGGGGAGCTGTTTTTT | CAIRTDTSVANTGELFF
TRBJ2-3 | . | TRBD2 | TRBV30 | TGTGCCTGGAGTGTCGCCCTTCTAGCGGGGGCGCTCACAGATACGCAGTATTTT | CAWSVALLAGALTDTQYF
TRBJ2-5 | once | TRBD2 | TRBV4-2 | TGTGCCAGCTCGCGGAGCGGGGGGGCAGAGACCCAGTACTTC | CASSRSGGAETQYF
TRBJ2-3 | . | TRBD1 | TRBV15 | TGTGCCACCAGCAGGACCCGTGCAGGGGGAGCAGATACGCAGTATTTT | CATSRTRAGGADTQYF
TRBJ1-5 | . | . | TRBV5-6 | TGTGCCAGCAGCTTCGGGAATAGCAATCAGCCCCAGCATTTT | CASSFGNSNQPQHF
TRBJ2-7 | . | . | TRBV4-2 | TGTGCCAGCAGCCAAGAATCCTTACTTAGCTCCTACGAGCAGTACTTC | CASSQESLLSSYEQYF